This T cell receptor beta chain was identified during a study of blood T cell repertoires in COVID-19 (dated by TCRdb to the early 2020s). General notes on the study: Samples from collaborators originated in the United States, Italy and Spain and spanned both the acute and convalescent phases of COVID-19. Where available, HLA class I and class II types were obtained from metadata supplied by the sample provider rather than from assay-based typing. Subjects who had been exposed to COVID-19, were actively infected with it, or had recovered from it provided the deeply sampled blood TCRbeta repertoires that made up the dataset. The repertoires were released in a freely available public database intended as a resource for research on the immune response to SARS-CoV-2. The samples were drawn from the first 160 participants of the ongoing ImmuneRACE study and from some 1,300 subjects provided by 6 global collaborators. The sample metadata nearly always contained a de-identified subject ID, COVID-19 status, age in years and sex. The material from the prospective study consisted of cDNA or gDNA derived from T cells, B-cell-depleted T cells, or PBMCs.

Whole blood was collected in K2EDTA tubes by collaborating institutions according to the institutions' own protocols. For TCRbeta analysis, collaborators shipped samples as frozen whole blood, isolated PBMCs, or DNA extracted from either of those sample types. The immunoSEQ Assay, a bias-controlled multiplex PCR, was used to amplify TCRbeta CDR3 regions from genomic DNA. As for how the authors treated the data: The number of nucleated cells in each sample was estimated by amplification of reference gene primers within the assay. To quantify the absolute abundance of each unique TCRbeta CDR3 rearrangement, sequence reads were collapsed and filtered. For each sample, productive Simpson clonality was calculated as the square root of Simpson's diversity index over productive rearrangements. What TCRdb holds here is the immuneACCESS table cut down to in-frame rearrangements. Part of the clones is not present; checked against another copy, under half of the missing clones reflect an unresolved V gene, and the others are unexplained. V and J calls and clone size are those listed in that table; D and trimming were worked out from the DNA. The sample yields approximately 260,000 clones; around 83% were counted once. Roughly 10% of the sample is taken by the ten largest.

Notes on this clone: No cognate antigen has been identified for it. There are no base qualities to consult, and no much larger clone falls within one base.

General findings and caveats noted by the study authors: The amount of clinical and demographic metadata varied by source and participant and was provided uncurated.

The clonotype originates from a woman aged 80 or over with acute or convalescent COVID-19. The specimen sequenced was peripheral blood.

The DNA reads TGTGCCAGCAGTGAACCCCTCGGACAGCTGGGTGGTGGCTACACCTTC. Translation gives CASSEPLGQLGGGYTF. The rearrangement joined TRBV6-1 to TRBJ1-2; TRBD1 could be the D gene, as 6 bases match. Spanning cysteine to phenylalanine, the CDR3 consists of 16 amino acids. The CDR3 DNA has 48 bases and is translated from base 1. CDR1 MNHNS and CDR2 SASEGT are derived from the germline V gene. V was cut back by 2 bases and J by 7 bases, leaving a gap of 20 bases between them.